These 20 T cell receptor beta chains share one sample of origin, sequenced in a study of T cells in Graves' hyperthyroidism and ophthalmopathy. From RNA transcripts, TCR beta CDR3 regions were amplified. An initial round of RT-PCR targeting the TCR CDR3 relied on the HTBI primer set. MiXCR was run by TCRdb on the multiplex PCR reads, yielding one entry per CDR3 protein. This sample carries 300,000 to 450,000 distinct CDR3 sequences, 25% of them seen once, and the ten largest clones take less than 75%. Input material: blood. The origin of the receptors is a middle-aged man with Graves' hyperthyroidism.

The V gene is TRBV6-1, the J gene TRBJ1-5; TRBD1 agrees at 11 bases. This CDR3 spans 18 amino acids. Germline values: CDR1 MNHNS, CDR2 SASEGT. V lost 6 bases to trimming and J lost 0 bases; unmatched junction nucleotides: 10. The CDR3 DNA is TGTGCCAGCAGATCCGGGACAGGGGGGGGTTATAGCAATCAGCCCCAGCATTTT. Translating it yields CASRSGTGGGYSNQPQHF.

This chain links TRBV20-1 with TRBJ2-7; 8 bases agree with TRBD1. The length of the CDR3 is 15 residues. Germline V gene lookup returns CDR1 DFQATT and CDR2 SNEGSKA (reference sequence). V shed 0 bases, J shed 0 bases, and the junction held 4 bases outside the gene matches. CDR3 in amino acids: CSARDDRGSSYEQYF. CDR3 DNA sequence: TGCAGTGCTAGAGATGACAGGGGTAGCTCCTACGAGCAGTACTTC.

The rearrangement uses TRBV4-2 and TRBJ2-2; D is possibly TRBD1 or TRBD2 (5 bases each). The CDR3 has 16 amino acids. Trimming stripped 3 bases from V and 4 bases from J, with 15 bases between. Germline V gene sequence: CDR1 LGHNA, CDR2 YNFKEQ. CDR3 region: CASSQGVSRSTGELFF. The CDR3 DNA reads TGTGCCAGCAGCCAGGGGGTCTCGCGGAGCACCGGGGAGCTGTTTTTT.

This clonotype was seen once. J is TRBJ1-4 and V is TRBV2, with D unclear. V was shortened by 7 bases and J by 7 bases, with 7 bases between the two germline ends. This CDR3 comprises 11 residues. Germline V lookup: CDR1 SNHLY, CDR2 FYNNEI. CDR3 protein: CASKVTEKLFF. The CDR3 nucleotides read TGTGCCAGCAAGGTGACTGAAAAACTGTTTTTT.

The chain carries TRBV7-8 and TRBJ1-3; D is unresolved. Trimming removed 5 bases at V and 2 bases at J, with 13 bases between. Germline V gene data show CDR1 as SGHVS and CDR2 as FQNEAQ. The CDR3 is 15 amino acids. As DNA, the CDR3 is TGTGCCAGCAGCCCCCGCGGTGTCCCTGGAAACACCATATATTTT. This codes for CASSPRGVPGNTIYF.

Concerning this clonotype: The germline gene is not matched at one end of the junction; a read error may be the cause. The chain employs TRBV11-2 and TRBJ1-4; D remains unclear. The V gene's germline CDR1 is SGHAT and CDR2 FQNNGV. CDR3 length: 14 amino acids. For the CDR3, the DNA is TGTGCCAGCAGTCGCGGAGCAACTAATGAAAATCTGTTTTTT. It codes for CASSRGATNENLFF.

The rearrangement joins TRBV7-6 to TRBJ2-5; D is uncertain. CDR1 SGHVS and CDR2 FNYEAQ come from the germline V gene. Trimming took off 2 bases at V and 4 bases at J, with 14 bases between the two ends. The CDR3 loop spans 15 amino acids. The CDR3 reads CASSLNPNSRETQYF. In DNA, the CDR3 is TGTGCCAGCAGCTTAAACCCCAACAGCCGAGAGACCCAGTACTTC.

There are many counts of this clonotype. V is TRBV10-1 and J is TRBJ2-1; D is unclear. The CDR3 length is 12 residues. Trimming cost V 5 bases and J 4 bases, with 6 bases left between them. Per germline, CDR1 WNHNN and CDR2 SYGVQD (reference sequence). CDR3 sequence reads: CASSNGYNEQFF. The CDR3, as DNA: TGCGCCAGCAGTAATGGGTACAATGAGCAGTTCTTC.

CDR3 DNA sequence: TGCGCCAGCAGCTCGGGACATCAACCCCATGACTATGGCTACACCTTC. Protein product: CASSSGHQPHDYGYTF. This chain uses TRBV5-1 with TRBJ1-2; D might be TRBD1 (6 bases). The CDR3 totals 16 residues. CDR1 is SGHRS, CDR2 YFSETQ, per germline. V was trimmed by 3 bases and J by 3 bases, leaving 18 bases between them.

The V gene is TRBV2, the J gene TRBJ2-7, with 13 bases aligning to TRBD2. The CDR3 runs to 17 residues. The V and J ends lost 4 bases and 1 base, in that order; junction bases with no gene match: 7. Germline V gene sequence: CDR1 SNHLY, CDR2 FYNNEI. For the CDR3, the DNA is TGTGCCAGCAGTGCCCGACTAGCGGGAGGTTCGTCCTACGAGCAGTACTTC. Amino acid sequence: CASSARLAGGSSYEQYF.

This clonotype appeared a few times. The chain combines TRBV20-1 with TRBJ2-7; TRBD2 might be the D (6 bases). Looked up from germline, CDR1 is DFQATT and CDR2 is SNEGSKA (reference sequence). The CDR3 spans 15 residues. The ends were cut back, 2 bases at V and 0 bases at J, with 14 bases in the middle. This CDR3 is CSARSGGAGSYEQYF. Here the CDR3 DNA reads TGCAGTGCTAGATCTGGCGGGGCGGGCTCCTACGAGCAGTACTTC.

The chain carries TRBV5-1 and TRBJ2-1; D unclear. Trimming removed 0 bases from V and 7 bases from J, with 20 bases in between. This CDR3 region has 17 residues. The germline CDR1 and CDR2 sequences are SGHRS and YFSETQ. The CDR3 is CASSLGRALALGNEQFF. CDR3 DNA: TGCGCCAGCAGCTTGGGAAGGGCACTGGCCCTCGGGAATGAGCAGTTCTTC.

The sample holds many counts of this clonotype. This rearrangement joins TRBV20-1 to TRBJ1-1; D not resolved. With 0 bases removed from V and 1 base from J, the gap between germline ends came to 9 bases. The CDR3 is 14 amino acids. Germline CDR1 and CDR2: DFQATT and SNEGSKA (reference sequence). The chain's CDR3 is CSAREGSENTEAFF. The DNA of the CDR3 is TGCAGTGCTAGAGAAGGGTCAGAGAACACTGAAGCTTTCTTT.

The CDR3 bases are TGTGCCAGCAGCACCAGGGGCGGTAGATACAATGAGCAGTTCTTC. Translated: CASSTRGGRYNEQFF. The rearrangement joins TRBV27 to TRBJ2-1, with D possibly being TRBD1 (6 bases). V was pared by 6 bases and J by 4 bases, with 16 bases between. In germline, CDR1 is MNHEY, CDR2 SMNVEV (reference sequence). This CDR3 has 15 residues.

The chain recombines TRBV10-1 with TRBJ2-1; 9 bases are shared with TRBD2. This CDR3 has 16 residues. Trimming cost V 11 bases and J 2 bases; bases outside gene matches: 13. CDR1 is WNHNN and CDR2 is SYGVQD in the germline V gene (reference sequence). This CDR3 is CAVFSGRPTPYNEQFF. The CDR3 DNA reads TGCGCCGTCTTTAGCGGGAGACCTACCCCCTACAATGAGCAGTTCTTC.

This clonotype has a handful of counts. The J gene is TRBJ2-1, the V gene TRBV6-1; 11 positions match TRBD1. After removal of 3 bases from V and 6 bases from J, the junction contained 4 bases not matched to a gene. The CDR3 is made up of 15 amino acids. Germline V CDR1 and CDR2: MNHNS, SASEGT. The DNA of the CDR3 is TGTGCCAGCAGTGACCCCGGGACAGGGGGCAATGAGCAGTTCTTC. Residues: CASSDPGTGGNEQFF.

To note about this clonotype: A much larger clonotype is one base distant, so this may be a read error. The chain uses TRBV2 and TRBJ1-2; 8 nucleotides align to TRBD1. Germline-derived CDR1 and CDR2 are SNHLY and FYNNEI. The CDR3 covers 14 residues. The V gene end was trimmed by 4 bases and the J gene end by 7 bases; junction bases not matched to a gene: 8. The CDR3 loop reads CASSGTGTRGGYTF. Written as DNA, the CDR3 is TGTGCCAGCAGTGGGACAGGGACAAGGGGTGGCTACACCTTC.

This clonotype has at least ten counts. This sequence joins TRBV12-3 or TRBV12-4 and TRBJ1-2; 9 bases fit TRBD1. Germline trimming cut 5 bases from V and 3 bases from J; bases unmatched to any gene: 7. The CDR3 runs to 15 residues. For the CDR3, the DNA is TGTGCCAGCAGTGAAACAGGGGGCTTCGACTATGGCTACACCTTC. The encoded protein is CASSETGGFDYGYTF.

This clonotype came up a few times. The chain combines TRBV7-9 with TRBJ2-7, with 8 bases aligning to TRBD1. The CDR3 is 14 residues long. CDR1 and CDR2 from the germline V gene are SEHNR and FQNEAQ (reference sequence). The V gene end was trimmed by 5 bases and the J gene end by 4 bases; junction bases not matched to a gene: 7. CDR3 DNA: TGTGCCAGCAGCCAGGGGGCCAGGAGGTACGAGCAGTACTTC. It yields the protein CASSQGARRYEQYF.

The rearrangement joins TRBV12-3 or TRBV12-4 to TRBJ1-1; 9 bases are shared with TRBD1. Trimming at V came to 5 bases and at J to 3 bases, leaving 4 bases not matched to a gene. This CDR3 contains 14 residues. CDR3 residues: CASSTGQGYTEAFF. CDR3 bases: TGTGCCAGCAGTACCGGACAGGGGTACACTGAAGCTTTCTTT.